The present T cell receptor (beta chain) was sequenced within a study of cytomegalovirus exposure and HLA in healthy donors. A note on this clone: The target antigen is unknown.

The CDR3 consists of 13 residues. The germline gives CDR1 SQVTM, CDR2 ANQGSEA. V was trimmed by 2 bases and J by 4 bases, leaving 10 bases between them. Study-wide results and caveats: Some V segments, including TRBV6-2 and TRBV6-3, were excluded as indistinguishable.

60 Vbeta and 13 Jbeta primers were used in PCR. Some clones are missing from TCRdb's copy, which holds only in-frame ones; the method was immunoSEQ multiplex PCR. This sample yields 100,000 to 150,000 clones, of which about four fifths are seen a single time; 1.5% to 2.5% belongs to the top ten. The sequenced sample consisted of PBMCs. The receptor was isolated from a man between 18 and 35 years old in good health and CMV-seronegative. The chain links TRBV29-1 to TRBJ2-3; D uncertain. The DNA for the CDR3 is TGCAGCGTTGAACTAGTTCTCGCAGATACGCAGTATTTT. Translation gives CSVELVLADTQYF.